A single sample is the source of the 4 T cell receptor beta chains below, sequenced in a study of cytomegalovirus exposure and HLA in healthy donors. The data were produced by immunoSEQ multiplex PCR, yet TCRdb's version contains in-frame clones alone and is incomplete. The sample lists over 150,000 clones, approximately 86% occurring once. The specimen was PBMCs. The receptor source for this set is a man in his late teens or twenties in good health and CMV-seropositive.

The rearrangement joins TRBV5-4 to TRBJ2-7; 7 nucleotides match TRBD2. The germline CDR1 and CDR2 sequences are SGHNT and YYREEE (reference sequence). The CDR3 has 15 residues. V gave up 2 bases and J gave up 0 bases; unmatched junction bases: 5. The CDR3 loop is CASSFPGTNSYEQYF. CDR3 coding DNA: TGTGCCAGCAGCTTCCCCGGGACTAACTCCTACGAGCAGTACTTC.

V gene TRBV4-3 combines with J gene TRBJ2-7; D possibly corresponds to TRBD1 (5 bases). CDR1 LGHNA and CDR2 YSLEER come from the germline V gene. V dropped 0 bases and J dropped 4 bases, with 16 bases sitting between them. The CDR3 contains 16 residues. The CDR3: CASSQDLAGKSYEQYF. The CDR3 bases are TGCGCCAGCAGCCAAGATTTAGCAGGGAAGAGTTACGAGCAGTACTTC.

In its sample, this clone was seen once. The chain is built from TRBV19 and TRBJ2-1; possible D gene TRBD2, 6 bases. This CDR3 has 12 residues. CDR1 and CDR2 (germline): LNHDA, SQIVND (reference sequence). V was shortened by 5 bases and J by 4 bases, with 6 bases between the two germline ends. The CDR3 here is CASSAGYNEQFF. CDR3 sequence (DNA): TGTGCCAGTAGTGCGGGGTACAATGAGCAGTTCTTC. The full variable domain, its missing parts supplied by reference TRBV19 and TRBJ2-1, is DGGITQSPKYLFRKEGQNVTLSCEQNLNHDAMYWYRQDPGQGLRLIYYSQIVNDFQKGDIAEGYSVSREKKESFPLTVTSAQKNPTAFYLCASSAGYNEQFFGPGTRLTVL.

The chain recombines TRBV7-8 with TRBJ2-7, with TRBD2 identical over 7 bases. This CDR3 contains 17 residues. After removal of 1 base from V and 0 bases from J, the junction contained 9 bases not matched to a gene. Germline V CDR1 and CDR2: SGHVS, FQNEAQ. CDR3 sequence (DNA): TGTGCCAGCAGCTTAGGGGCTTCCGGGGGGAACTCCTACGAGCAGTACTTC. Protein product: CASSLGASGGNSYEQYF.